The entry below gives a single T cell receptor (beta chain) sequence along with its context. Its antigen is not identified. This sample stems from a study of OX40 agonist ivuxolimab in advanced cancers. The overall study: Treatment of patients was with ivuxolimab, an agonistic anti-OX40 (CD134) antibody. Three partial responders included one hepatocellular carcinoma patient and two cutaneous melanoma patients.

Whole-study results and caveats: Among the lowest peripheral clonal expansion occurred in 0.1-3.0 mg/kg partial responders.

Sequencing was performed with immunoSEQ multiplex PCR; in TCRdb, only in-frame clones are kept and a portion is missing. The table lists 15,000 to 20,000 clones, roughly 83% of them singletons. This receptor was taken from an adult with an advanced solid tumor such as melanoma, head and neck, liver or kidney cancer. The sample was CD4+ or CD8+ T cells sorted from blood, taken in a trial of the OX40 agonist ivuxolimab.

CDR3 nucleotide sequence: TGTGCCAGCAGTCGAGGTTCTTCCACTAACTATGGCTACACCTTC. Its protein is CASSRGSSTNYGYTF. The rearrangement joins TRBV14 to TRBJ1-2; no firm D call. Trimming removed 6 bases at V and 0 bases at J, with 14 bases between. The germline V gene encodes CDR1 SGHDN and CDR2 FVKESK. The CDR3 is made up of 15 amino acids. The full variable domain, its missing parts supplied by reference TRBV14 and TRBJ1-2, is EAGVTQFPSHSVIEKGQTVTLRCDPISGHDNLYWYRRVMGKEIKFLLHFVKESKQDESGMPNNRFLAERTGGTYSTLKVQPAELEDSGVYFCASSRGSSTNYGYTFGSGTRLTVV.